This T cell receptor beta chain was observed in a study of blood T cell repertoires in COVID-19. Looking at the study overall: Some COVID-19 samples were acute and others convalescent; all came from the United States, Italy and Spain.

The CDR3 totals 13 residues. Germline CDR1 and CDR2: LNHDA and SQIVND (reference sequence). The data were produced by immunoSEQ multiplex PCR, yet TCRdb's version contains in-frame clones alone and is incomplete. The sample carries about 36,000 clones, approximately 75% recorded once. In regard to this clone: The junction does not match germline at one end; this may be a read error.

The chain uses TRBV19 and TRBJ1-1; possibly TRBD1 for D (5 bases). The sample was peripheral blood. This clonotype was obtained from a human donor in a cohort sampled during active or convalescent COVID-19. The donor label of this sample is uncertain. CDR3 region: CASTIGAYTEAFF. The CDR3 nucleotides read TGTGCCAGTACTATAGGGGCGTACACTGAAGCTTTCTTT.